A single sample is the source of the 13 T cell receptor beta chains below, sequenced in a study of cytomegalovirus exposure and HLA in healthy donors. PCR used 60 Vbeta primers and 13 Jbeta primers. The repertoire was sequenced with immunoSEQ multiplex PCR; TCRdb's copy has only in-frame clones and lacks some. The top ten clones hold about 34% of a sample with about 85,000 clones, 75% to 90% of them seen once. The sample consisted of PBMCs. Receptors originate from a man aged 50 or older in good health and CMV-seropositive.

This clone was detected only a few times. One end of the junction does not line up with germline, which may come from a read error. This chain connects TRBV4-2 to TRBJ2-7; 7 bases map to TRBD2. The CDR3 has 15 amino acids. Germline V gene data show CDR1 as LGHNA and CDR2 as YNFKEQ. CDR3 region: CASSQGLAGVDEQHF. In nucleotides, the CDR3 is TGTGCCAGCAGCCAAGGTTTGGCGGGAGTCGACGAGCAGCACTTC.

CDR3 sequence reads: CASSLAMREQFF. CDR3 nucleotide sequence: TGTGCCAGCAGCTTGGCAATGCGGGAGCAGTTCTTC. The rearrangement joins TRBV5-4 to TRBJ2-1, with no clear D. The CDR3 covers 12 residues. V was clipped by 0 bases and J by 10 bases, with 8 bases between them. Per germline, CDR1 SGHNT and CDR2 YYREEE (reference sequence).

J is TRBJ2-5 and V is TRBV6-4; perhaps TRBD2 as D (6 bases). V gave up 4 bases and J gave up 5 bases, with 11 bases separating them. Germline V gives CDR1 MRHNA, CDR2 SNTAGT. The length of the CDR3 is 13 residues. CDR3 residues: CASSVLAGETQYF. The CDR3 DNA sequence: TGTGCCAGCAGTGTACTAGCCGGGGAGACCCAGTACTTC.

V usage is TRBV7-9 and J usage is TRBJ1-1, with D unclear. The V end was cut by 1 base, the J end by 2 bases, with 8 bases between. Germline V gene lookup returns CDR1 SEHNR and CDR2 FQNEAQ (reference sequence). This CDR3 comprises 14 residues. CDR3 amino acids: CASSLDLANTEAFF. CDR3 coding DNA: TGTGCCAGCAGCTTAGATTTGGCTAACACTGAAGCTTTCTTT.

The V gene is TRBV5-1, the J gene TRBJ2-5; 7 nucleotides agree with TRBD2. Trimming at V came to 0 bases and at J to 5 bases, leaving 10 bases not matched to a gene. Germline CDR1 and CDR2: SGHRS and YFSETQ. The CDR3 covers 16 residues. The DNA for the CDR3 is TGCGCCAGCAGCTTGGACGGACGGGGGGAACAGGAGACCCAGTACTTC. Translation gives CASSLDGRGEQETQYF.

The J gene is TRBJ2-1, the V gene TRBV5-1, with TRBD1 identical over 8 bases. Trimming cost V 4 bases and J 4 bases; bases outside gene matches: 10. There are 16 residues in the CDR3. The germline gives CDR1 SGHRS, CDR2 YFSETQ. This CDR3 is CASSQSQGAGYNEQFF. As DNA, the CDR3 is TGCGCCAGCAGCCAATCTCAGGGGGCAGGTTACAATGAGCAGTTCTTC.

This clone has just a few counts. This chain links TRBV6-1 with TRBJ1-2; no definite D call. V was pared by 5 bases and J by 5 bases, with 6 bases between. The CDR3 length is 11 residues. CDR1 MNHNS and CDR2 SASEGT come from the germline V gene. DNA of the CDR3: TGTGCCAGCAGTTCCACTTATGGCTACACCTTC. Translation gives CASSSTYGYTF.

CDR3 coding DNA: TGTGCCAGCAGCTATCTGGGGGCTAGCGGGAGGAGGCCCTACGAGCAGTACTTC. Its protein is CASSYLGASGRRPYEQYF. The V and J genes are TRBV7-2 and TRBJ2-7; 11 nucleotides match TRBD2. Germline values: CDR1 SGHTA, CDR2 FQGNSA. The CDR3 contains 18 residues. J gave up 2 bases and V 4 bases, and 13 bases lay outside the gene matches.

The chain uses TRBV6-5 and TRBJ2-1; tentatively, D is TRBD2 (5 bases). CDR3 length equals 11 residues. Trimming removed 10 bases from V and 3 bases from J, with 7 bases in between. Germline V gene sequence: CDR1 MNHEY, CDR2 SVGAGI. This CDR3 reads CATTSYNEQFF. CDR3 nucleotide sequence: TGTGCCACTACTAGCTACAATGAGCAGTTCTTC.

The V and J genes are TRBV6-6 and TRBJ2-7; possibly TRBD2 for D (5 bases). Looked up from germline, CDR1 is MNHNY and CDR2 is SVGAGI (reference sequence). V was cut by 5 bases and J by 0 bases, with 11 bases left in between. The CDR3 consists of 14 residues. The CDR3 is CASSLDSSSYEQYF. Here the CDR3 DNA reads TGTGCCAGCAGTCTGGACTCGAGCTCCTACGAGCAGTACTTC.

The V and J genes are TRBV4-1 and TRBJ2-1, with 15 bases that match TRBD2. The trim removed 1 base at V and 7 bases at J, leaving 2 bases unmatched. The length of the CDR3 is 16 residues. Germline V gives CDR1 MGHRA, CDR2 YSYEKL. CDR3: CASSQGGLAGGNEQFF. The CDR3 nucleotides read TGCGCCAGCAGCCAAGGCGGACTAGCGGGAGGGAATGAGCAGTTCTTC.

As DNA, the CDR3 is TGCGCCAGCAGCCGAGGGACTAGCGGGAGGGAGGGTGAGCAGTTCTTC. It yields the protein CASSRGTSGREGEQFF. The chain has TRBV5-1 and TRBJ2-1; 16 nucleotides line up with TRBD2. Germline assignment: CDR1 SGHRS and CDR2 YFSETQ. The CDR3 runs 16 residues. The trim removed 4 bases at V and 9 bases at J, leaving 7 bases unmatched.

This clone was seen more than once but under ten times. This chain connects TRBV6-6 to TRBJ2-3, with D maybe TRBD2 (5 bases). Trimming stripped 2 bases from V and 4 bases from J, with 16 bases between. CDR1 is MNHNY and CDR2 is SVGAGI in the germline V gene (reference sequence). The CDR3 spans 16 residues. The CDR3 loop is CASSYPTGNAADTQYF. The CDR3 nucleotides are TGTGCCAGCAGTTACCCGACCGGGAACGCGGCAGATACGCAGTATTTT.